Sequencing of this TCR beta chain was carried out in a study of T cell responses to AZD1222 COVID-19 vaccine. Findings of the study overall: In the spike-specific TCR repertoire, nearly half reportedly target unmutated variant regions. Spike-specific TCR breadth and depth both grew after two AZD1222 doses. Females outnumbered males among donors, who were mostly white British; clonal diversity was possibly underestimated.

CDR1 is SGHRS and CDR2 is YFSETQ in the germline V gene. V gave up 1 base and J gave up 3 bases, with 13 bases separating them. The length of the CDR3 is 16 residues. This clone was observed a few times. Antigen specificity is unknown. Method: immunoSEQ multiplex PCR; TCRdb's copy keeps in-frame clones and lacks some. The repertoire has over 120,000 clones, approximately 93% of them found once; the top ten carry 5% to 6.5%. The source was peripheral blood, collected on day 0 of AZD1222 vaccination. The chain links TRBV5-1 to TRBJ2-2; either TRBD1 or TRBD2 may supply D (5 bases each). This TCR came from an adult in good health. The CDR3 region has the DNA TGCGCCAGCAGCTTGATGTCCGGGGCGGACACCGGGGAGCTGTTTTTT. Its translation is CASSLMSGADTGELFF. Together with reference TRBV5-1 and TRBJ2-2, the CDR3 gives the full variable domain: KAGVTQTPRYLIKTRGQQVTLSCSPISGHRSVSWYQQTPGQGLQFLFEYFSETQRNKGNFPGRFSGRQFSNSRSEMNVSTLELGDSALYLCASSLMSGADTGELFFGEGSRLTVL.